The source of this TCR beta chain is a study of shared clonotypes between healthy human individuals (TCRdb year 2020). Background on the whole study: The cohort included a few men and a couple of women between 18 and 49 years of age. For each donor, three plates each were used for CD4 naive and CD4 memory, two plates were used for CD8 naive, and one plate was used for CD8 memory. To estimate repertoire size and how much clonotype sharing occurs between individuals, the study deeply sequenced the blood TCR repertoires of five healthy adults. To increase sequencing depth and limit assay-specific biases, TCR repertoire library preparation and sequencing were carried out by different laboratories using diverse techniques. Each donor's leukapheresis produced roughly between about 0.9 and 9.5 billion PBMCs.

The V and J ends are trimmed by 4 bases and 6 bases, leaving 18 bases between them. Looking up the germline V gene yields CDR1 SGHDT and CDR2 YYEEEE. The CDR3 has 15 amino acids, counting the end cysteine and phenylalanine. Only the CDR3 portion is preserved as DNA: 45 bases, with reading frame beginning at the first base. TCR CDR3 regions were amplified from genomic DNA by multiplex PCR using the deep immunoSEQ assay. Extracted genomic DNA from each cell subset was distributed evenly across all wells of several immunoSEQ 96-well plates, and each plate was treated as a replicate. For sorted subsets, around 0.2 ug of genomic DNA, equivalent to 25,000 to 35,000 T cell genomes, went into each replicate PCR. Purified libraries were measured with a Qubit 3.0 fluorometer, size-checked on a Bioanalyzer 2100, and measured again with the KAPA Library Quantification kit. Each immunoSEQ 96-well plate was sequenced on its own single-read 150-cycle Illumina NextSeq 550 flow cell. The paper's processing steps were these. Because the immunoSEQ output held only junctional sequences and lacked quality scores, the filtering could not match the filtering applied to full-length reads. Sequences were annotated with PyIR, a Python wrapper for IgBLAST v1.9, using IMGT germline references to assign V/J genes and CDR3. Any read was removed if the V/J assignment was weak (E-value above 1e-6), the CDR3 was missing, or the read contained stop codons, out-of-frame junctions, or ambiguous translated residues. V3J clonotypes were defined by identical inferred V gene, J gene, and CDR3 amino acid sequence. To compute the percentage overlap between repertoires, the number of shared unique clonotypes was divided by the size of the smaller repertoire. Three approaches were used to assess repertoire richness: RTK rarefaction, the Chao1 estimator, and Recon v2.1 estimates of unobserved clonotypes. Generation probabilities for all TCRbeta clonotypes obtained by the gDNA method from a handful of donors were computed using OLGA. TCRdb stores this immuneACCESS table with in-frame sequences only. Part of the clones is absent; in the studies checked, under half of the shortfall reflects unresolved V genes, and no reason is known for the rest. V and J calls and clone size are those listed in that table; D and trimming were worked out from the DNA. For this sample there are roughly 2.2 million clones; 85% to 95% appear just once. The ten largest clones capture roughly 0.36% of the sample.

Worth noting for this clone: There is no known antigen for this receptor. No much larger clone exists at a distance of one base, and base qualities are not known.

The paper as a whole reports these results and caveats: Clonotypes shared by all four sorted-subset donors showed higher generation probabilities than non-shared clonotypes. Only blood was sampled, and tissue TCR repertoires likely differ from those in blood. Larger estimated clonotype richness was generally found for naive subsets than for memory subsets. Because the study included only a small number of donors, the genetic and exposure-history diversity represented was limited. Incomplete sequencing was indicated by rarefaction of sorted-subset datasets, despite the large sequencing depth. Based on pairwise subsampling, the degree of clonotype sharing among donors was expected to be affected by sequencing depth. Sharing across a few donors was observed for about 5% of naive CD4, under 4% of naive CD8, around 2.5% of memory CD4, and about 0.39% of memory CD8 clonotypes.

Healthy HIV-negative adults with no recently reported acute infections or vaccinations were included as donors. All donors were Caucasian adults living in Nashville, Tennessee, USA. CD4+ T cells were enriched through magnetic negative selection, after which naive cells were positively selected on CD45RA and the remaining negative fraction served as the memory subset. Blood was collected by leukapheresis, and PBMCs were isolated by Ficoll-Histopaque density gradient centrifugation and then cryopreserved in liquid nitrogen vapor phase. Analytical flow cytometry was used to check the purity and quantity of each magnetically sorted T cell population. Each sorted fraction had its genomic DNA isolated and then quantified by UV absorbance on a Nanodrop 2000c.

The TCR sequence derives from a man between 18 and 29 years old in good health. Some clones in this sample may be carry-over from other donors' samples. The rearrangement joined TRBV5-6 to TRBJ2-3; there is no confident call for the D gene. The sequenced sample consisted of naive CD4+ T cells from PBMCs. According to the study, the label for this sample's cell subset or site signals: CD45RA+ positively selected. The CDR3 protein sequence reads: CASSPPWGSLDTQYF. The DNA sequence is TGTGCCAGCAGCCCGCCGTGGGGAAGTTTGGATACGCAGTATTTT. Outside the CDR3, residues come from the reference TRBV5-6 and TRBJ2-3 proteins, so the full variable domain is: DAGVTQSPTHLIKTRGQQVTLRCSPKSGHDTVSWYQQALGQGPQFIFQYYEEEERQRGNFPDRFSGHQFPNYSSELNVNALLLGDSALYLCASSPPWGSLDTQYFGPGTRLTVL.